Shown below are 32 T cell receptor beta chains from a single sample sequenced in a study of shared clonotypes between healthy human individuals. Sequencing was performed with immunoSEQ multiplex PCR; in TCRdb, only in-frame clones are kept and a portion is missing. The sample shows over 750,000 clones, 96% of them seen only once. As defined, naive CD8 cells were CD45RO-negative and positively selected for CCR7, with terminally differentiated effector memory CD45RA+ cells excluded. Sequencing was done on a sample of naive CD8+ T cells sorted from blood. Receptor source: a man aged 25-40 years in good health.

This chain links TRBV14 with TRBJ2-3, with D tentatively TRBD2 (6 bases). CDR1 SGHDN and CDR2 FVKESK come from the germline V gene. The CDR3 has 13 residues. V dropped 11 bases and J dropped 0 bases, with 12 bases sitting between them. Here the CDR3 reads CACQRASTDTQYF. CDR3 DNA: TGTGCCTGCCAGCGGGCTAGCACAGATACGCAGTATTTT.

V and J are TRBV7-3 and TRBJ1-1; no definite D call. This CDR3 contains 13 residues. V was shortened by 3 bases and J by 4 bases, with 9 bases between the two germline ends. Germline CDR1 reads SGHTA; CDR2 reads FQGTGA. CDR3 protein: CASSFLEGTEAFF. CDR3 DNA: TGTGCCAGCAGCTTTTTAGAGGGCACTGAAGCTTTCTTT.

The gene calls are TRBV7-9 and TRBJ1-1; 8 nucleotides match TRBD1. This CDR3 has 17 amino acids. J was trimmed by 0 bases and V by 9 bases; bases with no gene match: 15. From germline, CDR1 is SEHNR and CDR2 FQNEAQ (reference sequence). CDR3 residues: CARGDRQTNSMNTEAFF. The CDR3 nucleotides read TGTGCCAGGGGGGACAGGCAAACCAATAGCATGAACACTGAAGCTTTCTTT.

V and J are TRBV9 and TRBJ1-2, with TRBD1 matching over 8 bases. This CDR3 is 14 amino acids long. Germline CDR1 is SGDLS and CDR2 is YYNGEE. Trimming cost V 3 bases and J 8 bases; bases outside gene matches: 9. The CDR3 reads CASSGAGGWMGYTF. DNA of the CDR3: TGTGCCAGCAGCGGGGCAGGGGGCTGGATGGGCTACACCTTC.

The gene calls are TRBV2 and TRBJ2-7, with TRBD1 matching 8 bases. The CDR3 consists of 15 residues. V gave up 3 bases and J gave up 1 base; unmatched junction bases: 5. Germline V CDR1 and CDR2: SNHLY, FYNNEI. CDR3 sequence (DNA): TGTGCCAGCAGTGACACTGGACAGGGTTCCTACGAGCAGTACTTC. This gives the protein CASSDTGQGSYEQYF.

This chain uses TRBV29-1 with TRBJ2-7; TRBD2 agrees at 8 bases. V shed 3 bases and J 2 bases; nucleotides not matched to a gene: 6. The CDR3 loop spans 14 amino acids. Germline lookup yields CDR1 SQVTM and CDR2 ANQGSEA. CDR3 protein: CSVEDPAGAYEQYF. DNA for the CDR3: TGCAGCGTTGAGGACCCAGCGGGAGCCTACGAGCAGTACTTC.

CDR3 coding DNA: TGTGCCAGCAGTAACGACAGGCGGGAGCAGTACTTC. Its protein is CASSNDRREQYF. V usage is TRBV7-9 and J usage is TRBJ2-7; a weak D match, TRBD1 (6 bases). Germline loops: CDR1 SEHNR, CDR2 FQNEAQ (reference sequence). The V and J ends lost 6 bases and 7 bases respectively, with 13 bases between them. The CDR3 sequence is 12 residues long.

The genes are TRBV29-1 and TRBJ2-7; tentative D call: TRBD1 (5 bases). Per germline, CDR1 SQVTM and CDR2 ANQGSEA. The V end was cut by 7 bases, the J end by 3 bases, with 13 bases between. The CDR3 is made up of 12 amino acids. The CDR3 here is CSARIDSYEQYF. The CDR3, as DNA: TGCAGCGCCCGAATAGACAGCTACGAGCAGTACTTC.

This clone was observed a single time. The rearrangement joins TRBV5-4 to TRBJ2-7; TRBD2 matches 9 bases. The CDR3 length is 14 residues. Germline trimming cut 4 bases from V and 3 bases from J; bases unmatched to any gene: 5. Germline CDR1 and CDR2: SGHNT and YYREEE (reference sequence). The CDR3 protein is CASSPLAGGYEQYF. The CDR3 DNA is TGTGCCAGCAGCCCACTAGCGGGTGGCTACGAGCAGTACTTC.

This rearrangement joins TRBV27 to TRBJ2-2; 8 bases map to TRBD1. After removal of 5 bases from V and 3 bases from J, the junction contained 11 bases not matched to a gene. CDR3 length: 17 amino acids. Germline values: CDR1 MNHEY, CDR2 SMNVEV (reference sequence). As DNA, the CDR3 is TGTGCCAGCAGTACCCTTGGACAGGGCGATTACACCGGGGAGCTGTTTTTT. Its translation: CASSTLGQGDYTGELFF.

Concerning this clone itself: The same CDR3 also results from other DNA sequences found in this sample. This chain connects TRBV27 to TRBJ2-7, with TRBD1 matching 9 bases. CDR1 is MNHEY, CDR2 SMNVEV, per germline (reference sequence). V lost 6 bases, J lost 3 bases, and 3 bases stayed unmatched. The CDR3 runs 13 residues. The DNA of the CDR3 is TGTGCCAGCAGCCGGACAGGGGACTACGAGCAGTACTTC. Translation gives CASSRTGDYEQYF.

V is TRBV10-1 and J is TRBJ2-3; D might be TRBD1 or TRBD2, each matching 6 bases. The V and J ends lost 3 bases and 0 bases respectively, with 13 bases between them. The CDR3 extends over 16 amino acids. The germline CDR1 and CDR2 sequences are WNHNN and SYGVQD (reference sequence). This CDR3 reads CASSDRGGGSTDTQYF. Written as DNA, the CDR3 is TGCGCCAGCAGTGATCGCGGAGGGGGTAGCACAGATACGCAGTATTTT.

This chain links TRBV6-1 with TRBJ1-1, with D possibly matching TRBD1 (5 bases). The CDR3 is made up of 12 amino acids. The germline V and J ends were trimmed by 3 bases and 8 bases, with 10 bases remaining between them. Germline CDR1 and CDR2: MNHNS and SASEGT. The CDR3 DNA reads TGTGCCAGCAGTGATTGGGGGGAGGAAGCTTTCTTT. Translated, it gives CASSDWGEEAFF.

The genes are TRBV27 and TRBJ2-1, with 16 bases lining up with TRBD2. V shed 5 bases, J shed 10 bases, and the junction held 20 bases outside the gene matches. The CDR3 length is 20 residues. Germline V CDR1 and CDR2: MNHEY, SMNVEV (reference sequence). CDR3 coding DNA: TGTGCCAGCAGTACCCCCGGGACTAGCGGGAGGGCCAAGAAGCGGCAGGAGCAGTTCTTC. Protein sequence: CASSTPGTSGRAKKRQEQFF.

CDR3 nucleotide sequence: TGTGCCAGCAGCTTAGCTTATGACAGGACCTACGAGCAGTACTTC. Protein: CASSLAYDRTYEQYF. The chain links TRBV7-6 to TRBJ2-7; perhaps TRBD1 as D (6 bases). Per germline, CDR1 SGHVS and CDR2 FNYEAQ. Trimming left V 0 bases short and J 2 bases short, with 11 bases between. The CDR3 is 15 amino acids.

The rearrangement links TRBV18 to TRBJ2-3; 8 bases align to TRBD1. V was clipped by 3 bases and J by 5 bases; unmatched bases: 16. The germline V gene has CDR1 KGHSH and CDR2 LQKENI. The CDR3 loop spans 18 amino acids. This CDR3 reads CASSPVLWDRTNEDTQYF. In nucleotides, the CDR3 is TGTGCCAGCTCACCTGTACTATGGGACAGGACGAACGAAGATACGCAGTATTTT.

The V and J genes are TRBV14 and TRBJ2-3, with TRBD2 matching over 8 bases. In germline, CDR1 is SGHDN, CDR2 FVKESK. Trimming at V came to 4 bases and at J to 2 bases, leaving 11 bases not matched to a gene. The CDR3 is made up of 17 amino acids. The chain's CDR3 is CASSPRLAGYNTDTQYF. DNA of the CDR3: TGTGCCAGCAGCCCCCGATTAGCGGGATACAACACAGATACGCAGTATTTT.

This chain links TRBV7-9 with TRBJ2-7, with D perhaps TRBD1 (6 bases). Germline-derived CDR1 and CDR2 are SEHNR and FQNEAQ (reference sequence). V gave up 1 base and J gave up 9 bases, with 22 bases separating them. CDR3 length: 16 amino acids. The DNA of the CDR3 is TGTGCCAGCAGCTTAGTGGACAGCGAAATCCCTTTGGGGCAGTACTTC. Translated, it gives CASSLVDSEIPLGQYF.

Regarding this clone: Other DNA sequences in the same sample also yield this CDR3. The V call is TRBV19, the J call TRBJ2-7; 7 bases match TRBD1. The V and J ends lost 3 bases and 6 bases, in that order; junction bases with no gene match: 2. The CDR3 runs to 12 residues. Germline V gene sequence: CDR1 LNHDA, CDR2 SQIVND (reference sequence). CDR3 bases: TGTGCCAGTAGTATTCCAGGGGGCGAGCAGTACTTC. Translating it yields CASSIPGGEQYF.

This chain links TRBV29-1 with TRBJ2-7; D gene ambiguous. Trimming pared 7 bases from V and 0 bases from J, leaving 13 bases between. Germline CDR1 is SQVTM and CDR2 is ANQGSEA. This CDR3 has 13 amino acids. The CDR3 bases are TGCAGCGCCCAGTCTCTCAGCTCCTACGAGCAGTACTTC. Encoded protein: CSAQSLSSYEQYF.

The chain joins TRBV7-9 to TRBJ2-1; D could derive from TRBD1 or TRBD2 (5 bases each). Germline V gene sequence: CDR1 SEHNR, CDR2 FQNEAQ (reference sequence). The CDR3 is 16 amino acids. V lost 5 bases and J 2 bases, leaving 16 bases between the germline ends. This CDR3 is CASSHSGDAAYNEQFF. The CDR3 nucleotides read TGTGCCAGCAGCCATAGTGGGGACGCAGCCTACAATGAGCAGTTCTTC.

The rearrangement links TRBV27 to TRBJ2-7; possibly TRBD2 for D (6 bases). CDR3 size: 15 residues. V was pared by 3 bases and J by 3 bases, with 15 bases between. CDR1 MNHEY and CDR2 SMNVEV come from the germline V gene (reference sequence). CDR3 sequence (DNA): TGTGCCAGCAGTTTGGACGCGGGCGGGAACTACGAGCAGTACTTC. It specifies CASSLDAGGNYEQYF.

The chain recombines TRBV4-1 with TRBJ2-1, with D uncertain. V lost 1 base, J lost 1 base, and 14 bases lay in between. This CDR3 contains 17 residues. Per germline, CDR1 MGHRA and CDR2 YSYEKL. The CDR3 here is CASSQVASARSYNEQFF. The CDR3 DNA is TGCGCCAGCAGCCAAGTTGCGTCGGCAAGGTCCTACAATGAGCAGTTCTTC.

J is TRBJ2-2 and V is TRBV29-1, with D perhaps TRBD2 (5 bases). The V gene's germline CDR1 is SQVTM and CDR2 ANQGSEA. The CDR3 has 13 amino acids. The V gene lost 7 bases and the J gene lost 7 bases, with 16 bases spanning the gap. This chain's CDR3 is CSAGRRGNGELFF. The DNA of the CDR3 is TGCAGCGCTGGACGTCGGGGAAACGGGGAGCTGTTTTTT.

This chain joins TRBV28 and TRBJ1-2; TRBD1 matches at 7 bases. CDR1 and CDR2 from the germline V gene are MDHEN and SYDVKM. Trimming at V came to 3 bases and at J to 2 bases, leaving 21 bases not matched to a gene. This CDR3 has 20 amino acids. The CDR3 DNA follows: TGTGCCAGCAGTTTTCCCTTTACGTGGACAGGATCAAATGGGAACTATGGCTACACCTTC. It yields the protein CASSFPFTWTGSNGNYGYTF.

The gene calls are TRBV9 and TRBJ2-7, with D tentatively TRBD1 (5 bases). The CDR3 totals 13 residues. The V end was cut by 3 bases, the J end by 0 bases, with 7 bases between. Germline-derived CDR1 and CDR2 are SGDLS and YYNGEE. For the CDR3, the DNA is TGTGCCAGCAGCGCAGGGTTCTCCTACGAGCAGTACTTC. Translation gives CASSAGFSYEQYF.

This chain uses TRBV9 with TRBJ1-2, with TRBD1 matching 7 bases. The CDR3 is 13 amino acids. Trimming removed 3 bases from V and 8 bases from J; junction bases left unmatched: 7. From germline, CDR1 is SGDLS and CDR2 YYNGEE. CDR3 residues: CASSATTGYGYTF. The CDR3 coding sequence is TGTGCCAGCAGCGCGACGACAGGGTACGGCTACACCTTC.

This sequence joins TRBV5-1 and TRBJ2-2, with 7 bases fitting TRBD2. With 6 bases clipped from V and 0 bases from J, the junction kept 23 bases outside the gene matches. Germline V gene lookup returns CDR1 SGHRS and CDR2 YFSETQ. The CDR3 sequence is 21 residues long. The CDR3 DNA reads TGCGCCAGCACGGGGAGTGCTGTGCACGAACCGGGGGGTCCGAACACCGGGGAGCTGTTTTTT. It yields the protein CASTGSAVHEPGGPNTGELFF. The full variable domain, with the rest looked up from reference TRBV5-1 and TRBJ2-2, is KAGVTQTPRYLIKTRGQQVTLSCSPISGHRSVSWYQQTPGQGLQFLFEYFSETQRNKGNFPGRFSGRQFSNSRSEMNVSTLELGDSALYLCASTGSAVHEPGGPNTGELFFGEGSRLTVL.

This clone has only one observation. The chain carries TRBV9 and TRBJ2-1; 7 nucleotides match TRBD2. This CDR3 spans 17 amino acids. Germline V gene data show CDR1 as SGDLS and CDR2 as YYNGEE. Unmatched junction bases numbered 11, after V lost 0 bases and J lost 5 bases. CDR3 region: CASSVGTERLADNEQFF. The CDR3 DNA is TGTGCCAGCAGCGTAGGGACGGAGAGGCTAGCGGACAATGAGCAGTTCTTC.

The chain employs TRBV13 and TRBJ2-3; D perhaps matches TRBD2 (5 bases). CDR1 is PRHDT, CDR2 FYEKMQ, per germline (reference sequence). The CDR3 is made up of 15 amino acids. Trimming cost V 5 bases and J 1 base, with 13 bases left between them. The CDR3 spells CASSTRVTGTDTQYF. In nucleotides, the CDR3 is TGTGCCAGCAGCACGAGGGTTACTGGCACAGATACGCAGTATTTT.

The chain couples TRBV4-1 to TRBJ2-3; D call uncertain. Trimming shortened V by 0 bases and J by 0 bases, and 4 bases separated the two germline ends. Germline CDR1 is MGHRA and CDR2 is YSYEKL. This CDR3 is built from 14 residues. The CDR3 is CASSQEPSTDTQYF. The CDR3 bases are TGCGCCAGCAGCCAAGAACCGAGCACAGATACGCAGTATTTT.

The chain employs TRBV19 and TRBJ2-7; D is possibly TRBD2 (5 bases). Trimming took 3 bases from V and 2 from J, leaving 11 bases between them. The CDR3 covers 14 residues. Germline-derived CDR1 and CDR2 are LNHDA and SQIVND (reference sequence). CDR3 DNA sequence: TGTGCCAGTAGTATCACAGCGGAGGCCTACGAGCAGTACTTC. Its protein is CASSITAEAYEQYF.